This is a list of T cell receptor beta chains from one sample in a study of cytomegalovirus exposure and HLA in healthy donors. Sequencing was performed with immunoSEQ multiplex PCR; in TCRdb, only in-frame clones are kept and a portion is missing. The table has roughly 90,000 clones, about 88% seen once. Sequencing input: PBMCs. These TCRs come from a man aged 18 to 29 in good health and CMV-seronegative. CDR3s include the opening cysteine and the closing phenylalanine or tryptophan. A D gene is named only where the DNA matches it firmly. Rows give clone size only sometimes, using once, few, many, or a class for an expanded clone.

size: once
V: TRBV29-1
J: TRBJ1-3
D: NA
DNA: TGCAGCGTTGAAGTGGGAGGGAACACCATATATTTT
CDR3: CSVEVGGNTIYF

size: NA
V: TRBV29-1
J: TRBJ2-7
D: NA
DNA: TGCAGCGTTGAGAGGCTCCTGACCTACGAGCAGTACTTC
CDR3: CSVERLLTYEQYF

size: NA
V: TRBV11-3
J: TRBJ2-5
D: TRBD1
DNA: TGTGCCAGCAGCTCGACGACAGGGGGACAAGAGACCCAGTACTTC
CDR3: CASSSTTGGQETQYF

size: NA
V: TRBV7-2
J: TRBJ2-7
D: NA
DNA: TGTGCCAGCAGCTTACAGAGGCGGACAGAACGCTACGAGCAGTACTTC
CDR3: CASSLQRRTERYEQYF

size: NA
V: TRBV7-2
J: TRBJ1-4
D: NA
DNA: TGTGCCAGCAGCCTAGGGGGGGTTAATGAAAAACTGTTTTTT
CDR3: CASSLGGVNEKLFF

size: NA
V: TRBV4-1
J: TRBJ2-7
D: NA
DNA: TGCGCCAGCAGCCTCGCGGATGCCTACGAGCAGTACTTC
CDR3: CASSLADAYEQYF

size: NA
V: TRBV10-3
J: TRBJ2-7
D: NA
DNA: TGTGCCATCAGTGAGTCCGGTCCCTTCGAGCAGTACTTC
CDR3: CAISESGPFEQYF

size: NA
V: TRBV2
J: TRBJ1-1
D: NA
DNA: TGTGCCAGCAGAGGCAGGGTCTGGGGGCTGAACACTGAAGCTTTCTTT
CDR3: CASRGRVWGLNTEAFF

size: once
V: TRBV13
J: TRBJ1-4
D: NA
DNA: TGTGCCAGCAGCCTCCGAGCAACTAATGAAAAACTGTTTTTT
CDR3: CASSLRATNEKLFF

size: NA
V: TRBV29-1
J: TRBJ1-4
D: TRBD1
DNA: TGCAGCGTTGTGTGGCAGGGGGTTAAGGGAACTAATGAAAAACTGTTTTTT
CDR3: CSVVWQGVKGTNEKLFF

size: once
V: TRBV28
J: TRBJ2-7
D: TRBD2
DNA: TGTGCCAGCATCACAAACCCGGGCGGGAGTATGACCTACGAGCAGTACTTC
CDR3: CASITNPGGSMTYEQYF

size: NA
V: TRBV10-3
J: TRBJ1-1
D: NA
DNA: TGTGCCGCTGGGGGGGCGCAAGCTTTCTTT
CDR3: CAAGGAQAFF

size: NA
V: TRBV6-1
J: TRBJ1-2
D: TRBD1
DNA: TGTGCCAGCAGGGACATTACAGGGGGGTGCACCTTC
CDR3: CASRDITGGCTF

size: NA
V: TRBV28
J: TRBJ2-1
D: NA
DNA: TGTGCCAGCAACTACGAGAGGCTAGACTCCTACAATGAGCAGTTCTTC
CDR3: CASNYERLDSYNEQFF

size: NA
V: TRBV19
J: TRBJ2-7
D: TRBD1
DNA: TGTGCCAGTAGTAGTGGGACAGGGGGATCCGAGCAGTACTTC
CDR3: CASSSGTGGSEQYF

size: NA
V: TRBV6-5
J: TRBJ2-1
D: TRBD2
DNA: TGTGCCAGCAGTCACCCGGGACTAGCGATTGAGCAGTTCTTC
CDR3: CASSHPGLAIEQFF

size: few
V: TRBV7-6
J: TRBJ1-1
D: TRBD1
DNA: TGTGCCAGCAGCGGCCCCGGGACAGGCTTTGAAGCTTTCTTT
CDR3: CASSGPGTGFEAFF

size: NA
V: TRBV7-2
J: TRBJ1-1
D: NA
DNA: TGTGCCAGCAGCCTAGGGCTTAGCATTGAAGCTTTCTTT
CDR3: CASSLGLSIEAFF

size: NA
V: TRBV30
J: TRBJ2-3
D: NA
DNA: TGTGCCTGGACAGGGGCAGATACGCAGTATTTT
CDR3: CAWTGADTQYF

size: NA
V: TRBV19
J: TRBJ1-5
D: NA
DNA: TGTGCCAGTAGTACGAGAACAGGGTACGCAGGCAATCAGCCCCAGCATTTT
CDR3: CASSTRTGYAGNQPQHF

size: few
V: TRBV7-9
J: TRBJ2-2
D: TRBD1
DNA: TGTGCCAGCAGCTTAGGTGACAGGGGGCGCAAGAACGGGGAGCTGTTTTTT
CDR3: CASSLGDRGRKNGELFF

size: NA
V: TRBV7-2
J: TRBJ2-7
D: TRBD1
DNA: TGTGCCAGCAGCTTAGGACAGGGGACCTCCTACGAGCAGTACTTC
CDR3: CASSLGQGTSYEQYF

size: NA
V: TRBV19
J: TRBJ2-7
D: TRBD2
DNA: TGTGCCAGTAGTAAGGGGACTAGCGGGGCCTACGAGCAGTACTTC
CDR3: CASSKGTSGAYEQYF

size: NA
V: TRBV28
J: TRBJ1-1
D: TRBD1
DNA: TGTGCCAGCAGTTTACAACAGGGGGAAGCTTTCTTT
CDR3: CASSLQQGEAFF

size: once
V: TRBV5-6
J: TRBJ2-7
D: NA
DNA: TGTGCCAGCAGCTACGGGACTTCCTACGAGCAGTACTTC
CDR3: CASSYGTSYEQYF

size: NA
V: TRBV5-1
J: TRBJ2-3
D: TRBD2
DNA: TGCGCCAGCAGCTTGGAGGGCGGGAGGGCCCCAGATACGCAGTATTTT
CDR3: CASSLEGGRAPDTQYF

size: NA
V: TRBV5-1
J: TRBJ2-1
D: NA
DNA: TGCGCCAGCAGCTTGGGAGGGTCGAGCTCCTACAATGAGCAGTTCTTC
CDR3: CASSLGGSSSYNEQFF

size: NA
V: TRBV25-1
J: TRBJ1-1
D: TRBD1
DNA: TGTGCCAGCAGGACACAGGGGGCAGGCACTGAAGCTTTCTTT
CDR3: CASRTQGAGTEAFF

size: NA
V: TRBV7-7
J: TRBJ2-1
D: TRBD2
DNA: TGTGCTAGCAGCTTAGCGGGAGGGTTGAATGAGCAGTTCTTC
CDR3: CASSLAGGLNEQFF

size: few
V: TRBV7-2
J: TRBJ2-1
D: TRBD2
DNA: TGTGCCAGCAGCTTAGAAGGGAGGGAATACTTCTTC
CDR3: CASSLEGREYFF

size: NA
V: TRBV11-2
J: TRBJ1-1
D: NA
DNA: TGTGCCAGCAGCTTTCCCCGGTCCCAGGCGAACACTGAAGCTTTCTTT
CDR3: CASSFPRSQANTEAFF

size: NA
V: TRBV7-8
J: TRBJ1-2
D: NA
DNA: TGTGCCAGCAGCCCCGGAATGGGTTCGGAGGGCTACACCTTC
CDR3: CASSPGMGSEGYTF

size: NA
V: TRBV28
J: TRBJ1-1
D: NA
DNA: TGTGCCAGCAGGAGACAGTTTGAAGCTTTCTTT
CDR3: CASRRQFEAFF

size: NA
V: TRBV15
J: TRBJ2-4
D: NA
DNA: TGTGCCACCAGAACGAATAGAGGGCTAGCCAAAAACATTCAGTACTTC
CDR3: CATRTNRGLAKNIQYF

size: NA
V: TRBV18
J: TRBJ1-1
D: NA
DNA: TGTGCCAGCTCACCCTTGAAACAGATTGAAGCTTTCTTT
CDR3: CASSPLKQIEAFF

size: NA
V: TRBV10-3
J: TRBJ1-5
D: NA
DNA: TGTGCCATCAGCGAGATCGGGGGGGATCAGCCCCAGCATTTT
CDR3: CAISEIGGDQPQHF

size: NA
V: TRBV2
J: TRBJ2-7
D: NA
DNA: TGTGCCGCGACCAGGGACTCCTCCTACGAGCAGTACTTC
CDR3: CAATRDSSYEQYF

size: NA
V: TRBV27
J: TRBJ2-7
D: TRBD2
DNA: TGTGCCAGCAGTCTGACTAGCGGGAACTCCTACGAGCAGTACTTC
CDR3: CASSLTSGNSYEQYF

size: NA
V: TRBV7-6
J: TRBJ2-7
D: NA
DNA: TGTGCCAGCAGCCTAGAGCCCGACACCTACGAGCAGTACTTC
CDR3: CASSLEPDTYEQYF

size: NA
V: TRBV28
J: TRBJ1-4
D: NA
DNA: TGTGCCAGCAGTTTAAGGGAGGGAGGCGAAAAACTGTTTTTT
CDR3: CASSLREGGEKLFF

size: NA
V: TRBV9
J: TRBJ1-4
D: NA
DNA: TGTGCCAGCAGCCTCCATGGGGGAGGAGAAAAACTGTTTTTT
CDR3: CASSLHGGGEKLFF

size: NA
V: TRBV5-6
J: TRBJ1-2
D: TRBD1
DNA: TGTGCCAGCAGGGGTCGACAGGGGGACTATGGCTACACCTTC
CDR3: CASRGRQGDYGYTF

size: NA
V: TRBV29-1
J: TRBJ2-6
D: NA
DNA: TGCAGCGTCCCCGGGACACTAGACTCCTCTGGGGCCAACGTCCTGACTTTC
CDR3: CSVPGTLDSSGANVLTF

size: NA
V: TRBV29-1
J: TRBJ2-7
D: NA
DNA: TGCAGCGCCCAGGATATGCCCTACGAGCAGTACTTC
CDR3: CSAQDMPYEQYF

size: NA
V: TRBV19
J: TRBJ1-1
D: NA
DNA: TGTGCCAGTAGTATAATTAGGCAGGGTGAAGCTTTCTTT
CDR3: CASSIIRQGEAFF

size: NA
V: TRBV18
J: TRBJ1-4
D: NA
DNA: TGTGCCAGCTCACCACCGGCGGCCGGAGGTGAAAAACTGTTTTTT
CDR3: CASSPPAAGGEKLFF

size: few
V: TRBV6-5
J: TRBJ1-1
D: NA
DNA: TGTGCCAGCAGTTACGAAGCCTCTCAGGCTGAAGCTTTCTTT
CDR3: CASSYEASQAEAFF

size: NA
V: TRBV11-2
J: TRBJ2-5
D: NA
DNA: TGTGCCAGCAGCTTAGCCCAAAGAGGGAGGCAAGAGACCCAGTACTTC
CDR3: CASSLAQRGRQETQYF

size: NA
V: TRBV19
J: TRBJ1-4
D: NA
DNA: TGTGCCAGTAGTATAGACCTGAGGAGGGCAACTAATGAAAAACTGTTTTTT
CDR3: CASSIDLRRATNEKLFF

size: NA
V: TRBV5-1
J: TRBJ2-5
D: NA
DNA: TGCGCCAGTCACAAACTTGGACAGTCCCAAGAGACCCAGTACTTC
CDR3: CASHKLGQSQETQYF

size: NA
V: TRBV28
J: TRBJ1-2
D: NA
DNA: TGTGCCACCCCTCGGGGGGCCGGCTCCTCCGGCTACACCTTC
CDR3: CATPRGAGSSGYTF

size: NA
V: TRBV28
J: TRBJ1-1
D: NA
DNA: TGTGCCAGCAGTTTACTGCAGAACACCGAAGCTTTCTTT
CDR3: CASSLLQNTEAFF